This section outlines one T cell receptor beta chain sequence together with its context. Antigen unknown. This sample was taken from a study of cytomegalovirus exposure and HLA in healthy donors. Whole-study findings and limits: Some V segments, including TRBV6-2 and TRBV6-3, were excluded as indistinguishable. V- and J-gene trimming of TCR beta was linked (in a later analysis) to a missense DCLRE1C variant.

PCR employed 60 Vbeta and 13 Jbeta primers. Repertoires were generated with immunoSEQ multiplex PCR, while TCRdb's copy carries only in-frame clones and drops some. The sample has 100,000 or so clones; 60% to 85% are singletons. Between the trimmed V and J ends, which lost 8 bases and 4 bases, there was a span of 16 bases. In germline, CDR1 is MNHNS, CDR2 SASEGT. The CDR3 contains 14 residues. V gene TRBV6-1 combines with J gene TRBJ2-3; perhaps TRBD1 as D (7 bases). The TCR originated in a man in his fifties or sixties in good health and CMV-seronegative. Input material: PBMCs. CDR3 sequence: CASLKDRRADTQYF. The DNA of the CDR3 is TGTGCCAGCCTGAAGGACAGGAGGGCAGATACGCAGTATTTT.